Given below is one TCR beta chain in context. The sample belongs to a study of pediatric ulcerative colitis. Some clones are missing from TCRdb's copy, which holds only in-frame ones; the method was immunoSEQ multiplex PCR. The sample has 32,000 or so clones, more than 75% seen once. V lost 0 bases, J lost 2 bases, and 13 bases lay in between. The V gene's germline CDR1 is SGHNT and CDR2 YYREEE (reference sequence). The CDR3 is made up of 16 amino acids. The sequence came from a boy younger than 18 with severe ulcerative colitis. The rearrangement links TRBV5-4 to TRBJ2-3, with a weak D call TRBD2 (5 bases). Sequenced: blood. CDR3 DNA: TGTGCCAGCAGCTTGGAGCCGGGGATAAACACAGATACGCAGTATTTT. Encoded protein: CASSLEPGINTDTQYF.